One T cell receptor beta chain is described in this entry. The data were obtained in a study of blood T cell repertoires in COVID-19. In the source study's methods: Estimation of nucleated cell counts relied on the amplification of reference gene primers. The repertoire was sequenced with immunoSEQ multiplex PCR; TCRdb's copy has only in-frame clones and lacks some. The DNA gave D and trimming, while V, J and clone size come from that table. This sample carries 100,000 to 150,000 clones, around 83% of them seen once, and the ten largest clones take under 6%. The CDR3 consists of 9 residues. CDR1 is SQVTM and CDR2 is ANQGSEA in the germline V gene. V was trimmed by 2 bases and J by 8 bases, leaving 3 bases between them.

The chain links TRBV29-1 to TRBJ1-2; D call uncertain. The TCR originated in an older man with active or convalescent COVID-19. Input material: peripheral blood. The CDR3 bases are TGCAGCGTTGAATCGGGCTACACCTTC. As protein: CSVESGYTF.